The subject of this entry is one T cell receptor beta chain. A single count supports this clone. Its antigen specificity is not known. No much larger clone exists at a distance of one base, and base qualities are not known. The data stem from a study of T cells after somatic rescue of genetic block (dated by TCRdb to about 2020). Regarding the complete study: The study assessed how robust, over the long term, a T-cell system was when the system had developed through somatic rescue of a genetic block in T-cell development.

The protocol used for the library was the immunoSEQ multiplex PCR assay. Drawn from immuneACCESS, this table holds only the in-frame rearrangements with V and J called that TCRdb kept. Clones are partly lost; checked studies trace under half to an unresolved V gene and leave the rest unexplained. The sample table holds 70,000 to 95,000 clones, of which 85% to 90% were seen once. In total, the top ten clones hold 1.6% of the sample. The source material was peripheral blood mononuclear cells (PBMCs). This TCR was recovered from a woman younger than 35.

The CDR3 here reads CASSLVGTAQETQYF. In nucleotides, the sequence is TGTGCCAGCAGCTTAGTGGGGACAGCCCAAGAGACCCAGTACTTC. The sequence is built from TRBV7-2 and TRBJ2-5; 7 bases in the middle match TRBD1. The junction shows trimming of 1 base on V and 1 base on J, and the gene matches do not reach 3 bases of it. The germline V gene supplies CDR1 SGHTA and CDR2 FQGNSA. From the cysteine up to the phenylalanine, the CDR3 has a length of 15 residues. Just the 45-base CDR3 DNA is kept, in frame starting at base 1.